This entry describes one T cell receptor beta chain. Its binding antigen is unknown. Per-base qualities were not stored, and no clone one base away is much larger. Library creation used 5' RACE. This sample was sequenced with a NextSeq 500. The TCR library protocol attached a unique molecular identifier to each TCR cDNA molecule to allow correction of PCR and sequencing errors. As for the original processing: TCR identification, UMI-based error correction and CDR3 extraction were all carried out with Decombinator tools. Expanded TCRs were defined as those above a frequency of 2 per 1,000, corresponding to the top 1% of the tumor frequency distribution. Rényi diversity was computed with the R vegan package after subsampling each repertoire 100 times to 5,000 TCRs. CDR3 similarity networks were built from amino acid triplet string-kernel similarity, connecting CDR3s with pairwise similarity above 0.82. The raw public data were reprocessed by TCRdb itself: fastp quality trimming at Q25, MiXCR clonotype calling, in-frame beta chains only. One record per CDR3 amino acid sequence lists the most common genes and DNA. What appears here as the V and J calls and clone size reflects TCRdb's work, not the paper's. This sample is represented by under 15,000 distinct CDR3 sequences; 14% of them were singletons. Jointly, the top ten make up roughly 2.3% of the sample.

This sample's time point label indicates: sample taken at primary tumor resection. TCR sequencing used whole RNA extracted from tumor and nontumor lung tissue, or from cryopreserved PBMC samples, without cell sorting. Donors were 72 patients with early-stage, untreated non-small cell lung cancer from the lung TRACERx cohort. Only patients with enough RNA available from two or more tumor regions were chosen for TCR sequencing. The source of the sample is a study of spatial heterogeneity in lung cancer (dated 2019 in TCRdb). Background for the entire study: More beta-chain than alpha-chain transcripts were consistently detected, likely reflecting higher beta-chain transcript abundance. In the raw uncorrected reads, each unique combination of TCR and UMI appeared on average more than ten times. The study quantitatively compared TCR alpha and beta repertoires across multiple tumor regions, matched nontumor lung and blood in non-small cell lung cancer. Nonsynonymous mutation counts, determined by whole-exome sequencing of tumor tissue, were related to TCR repertoire features. At surgery, roughly 220 tumor regions, fewer than 85 matched nontumor lung samples and 56 PBMC samples were TCR-sequenced for both alpha and beta chains. Broader findings and caveats from the paper: Ubiquitous expanded tumor TCRs showed up in blood more often at tumor resection than at routine follow-up. Confirming at a functional level the hypothesis that regional TCRs recognize regional mutations was considered to require additional single-cell paired TCR alpha and beta sequencing.

The sample consisted of PBMCs, taken at surgery. The receptor comes from a female donor with early-stage non-small cell lung cancer.

CDR3 reads: CASSTGVNYGYTF. The DNA is TGCGCCAGCAGTACCGGGGTTAACTATGGCTACACCTTC. The chain is encoded by TRBV5-1 joined to TRBJ1-2, with the D gene too uncertain to name. Reading the germline V gene gives CDR1 SGHRS and CDR2 YFSETQ. Relative to germline, V is 5 bases shorter and J is 1 base shorter, with 9 bases between their ends. The cysteine opens and the phenylalanine closes a CDR3 of 13 amino acids. Only CDR3 DNA remains: 39 bases, in frame from the first base. The full variable domain, completed from the reference TRBV5-1 and TRBJ1-2 proteins outside the CDR3, reads KAGVTQTPRYLIKTRGQQVTLSCSPISGHRSVSWYQQTPGQGLQFLFEYFSETQRNKGNFPGRFSGRQFSNSRSEMNVSTLELGDSALYLCASSTGVNYGYTFGSGTRLTVV.